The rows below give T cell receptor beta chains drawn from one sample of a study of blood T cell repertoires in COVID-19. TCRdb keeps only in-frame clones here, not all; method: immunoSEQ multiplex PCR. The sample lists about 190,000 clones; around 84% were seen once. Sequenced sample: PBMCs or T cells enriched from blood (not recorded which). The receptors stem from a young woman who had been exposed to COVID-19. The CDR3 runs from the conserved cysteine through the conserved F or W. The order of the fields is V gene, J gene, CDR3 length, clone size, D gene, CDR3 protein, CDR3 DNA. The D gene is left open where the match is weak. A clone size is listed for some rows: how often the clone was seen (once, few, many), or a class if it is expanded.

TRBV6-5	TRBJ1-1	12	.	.	CASTGGLLEAFF	TGTGCCAGCACGGGGGGACTCCTGGAAGCTTTCTTT
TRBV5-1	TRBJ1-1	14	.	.	CASSNTRGGAEAFF	TGCGCCAGCAGCAACACCCGCGGGGGGGCTGAAGCTTTCTTT
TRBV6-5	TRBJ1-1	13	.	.	CASSYSPGTEAFF	TGTGCCAGCAGTTACTCTCCCGGTACTGAAGCTTTCTTT
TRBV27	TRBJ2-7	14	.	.	CASSSGLPSYEQYF	TGTGCCAGCAGTTCGGGATTACCTTCCTACGAGCAGTACTTC
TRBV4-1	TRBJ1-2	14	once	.	CASRRVAGRYGYTF	TGCGCCAGCAGAAGGGTGGCAGGGAGGTATGGCTACACCTTC
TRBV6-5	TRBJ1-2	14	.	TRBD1	CASRPGGQAYGYTF	TGTGCCAGCAGACCCGGGGGACAGGCCTATGGCTACACCTTC
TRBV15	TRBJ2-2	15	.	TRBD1	CATSRGARGSGELFF	TGTGCCACCAGCAGAGGTGCCAGGGGGTCCGGGGAGCTGTTTTTT
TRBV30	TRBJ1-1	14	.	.	CAWSQQGRNTEAFF	TGTGCCTGGAGTCAACAGGGACGGAACACTGAAGCTTTCTTT
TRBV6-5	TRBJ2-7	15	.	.	CASSYSIGTGYEQYF	TGTGCCAGCAGTTACTCGATCGGTACGGGCTACGAGCAGTACTTC
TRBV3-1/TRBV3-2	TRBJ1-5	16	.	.	CASSQSGAAGYQPQHF	TGTGCCAGCAGCCAAAGCGGGGCAGCTGGTTATCAGCCCCAGCATTTT
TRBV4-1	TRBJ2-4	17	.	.	CASSQKRIVLAKNIQYF	TGCGCCAGCAGCCAGAAGAGGATCGTACTAGCCAAAAACATTCAGTACTTC
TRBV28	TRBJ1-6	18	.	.	CASSPWGPTTPRNSPLHF	TGTGCCAGCAGTCCCTGGGGGCCCACCACGCCTCGGAATTCACCCCTCCACTTT
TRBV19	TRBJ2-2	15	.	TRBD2	CASRLYASGTGELFF	TGTGCCAGTAGACTATACGCTAGCGGCACCGGGGAGCTGTTTTTT
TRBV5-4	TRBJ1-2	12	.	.	CASSLPGKGYTF	TGTGCCAGCAGCTTACCAGGGAAAGGCTACACCTTC
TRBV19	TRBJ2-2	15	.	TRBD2	CATDNGGAGPGELFF	TGTGCCACCGACAACGGGGGGGCCGGGCCCGGGGAGCTGTTTTTT
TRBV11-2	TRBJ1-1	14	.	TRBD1	CASSWDREMTEAFF	TGTGCCAGCAGCTGGGACAGGGAAATGACTGAAGCTTTCTTT
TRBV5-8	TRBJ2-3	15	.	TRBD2	CASSRTGTSGGGQYF	TGTGCCAGCAGCCGTACCGGGACTAGCGGGGGGGGTCAATATTTT
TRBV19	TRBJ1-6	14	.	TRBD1	CASSSDRGTSPLHF	TGTGCCAGTAGTTCGGACAGGGGGACTTCACCCCTCCACTTT
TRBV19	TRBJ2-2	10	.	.	CATWAGELFF	TGTGCCACCTGGGCTGGGGAGCTGTTTTTT
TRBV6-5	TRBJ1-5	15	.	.	CASSSGGGGNQPQHF	TGTGCCAGCAGTTCGGGGGGAGGGGGGAATCAGCCCCAGCATTTT
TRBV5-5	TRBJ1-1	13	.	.	CASSSVRDTEAFF	TGTGCCAGCAGCTCTGTCAGGGATACTGAAGCTTTCTTT
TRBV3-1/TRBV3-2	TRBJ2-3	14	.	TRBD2	CASSPGLGTDTQYF	TGTGCCAGCAGCCCGGGACTAGGGACAGATACGCAGTATTTT
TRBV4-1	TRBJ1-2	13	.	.	CASSSGLTVDYTF	TGCGCCAGCAGCTCGGGACTTACGGTCGACTACACCTTC
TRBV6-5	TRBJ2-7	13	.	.	CASSYPQSFQQYF	TGTGCCAGCAGTTACCCACAATCATTCCAGCAGTACTTC
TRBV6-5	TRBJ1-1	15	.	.	CASRLERGGSTEAFF	TGTGCCAGCAGGCTCGAGAGGGGGGGCTCCACTGAAGCTTTCTTT
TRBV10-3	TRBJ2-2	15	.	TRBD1	CAISPDRGNTGELFF	TGTGCCATCAGCCCGGACAGGGGGAACACCGGGGAGCTGTTTTTT
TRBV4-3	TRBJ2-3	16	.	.	CASSQDWAGGADTQYF	TGCGCCAGCAGCCAAGATTGGGCAGGAGGGGCAGATACGCAGTATTTT
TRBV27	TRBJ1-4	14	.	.	CASTTGGTNEKLFF	TGTGCCAGTACTACGGGGGGGACTAATGAAAAACTGTTTTTT
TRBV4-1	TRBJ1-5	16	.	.	CASSQDQEGRYQPQHF	TGCGCCAGCAGCCAAGATCAGGAGGGTAGGTATCAGCCCCAGCATTTT
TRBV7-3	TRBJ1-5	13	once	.	CASSPSSNQPQHF	TGTGCCAGCAGCCCGTCCAGCAATCAGCCCCAGCATTTT
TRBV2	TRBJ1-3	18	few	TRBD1	CASSEAGTVALSGNTIYF	TGTGCCAGCAGTGAAGCCGGGACAGTGGCCCTCTCTGGAAACACCATATATTTT
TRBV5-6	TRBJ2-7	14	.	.	CASSFSGVAYEQYF	TGTGCCAGCAGCTTCTCGGGGGTTGCCTACGAGCAGTACTTC
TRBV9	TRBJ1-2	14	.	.	CASSVATTRDGYTF	TGTGCCAGCAGCGTAGCTACTACACGCGATGGCTACACCTTC
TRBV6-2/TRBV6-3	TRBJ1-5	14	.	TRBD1	CASSIQGSNQPQHF	TGTGCCAGCAGCATACAGGGGAGCAATCAGCCCCAGCATTTT